Listed here is a single T cell receptor beta chain. Isolated RNA was reverse transcribed into cDNA used as the sequencing template. This table comes from immunoSEQ multiplex PCR, and its TCRdb copy is limited to in-frame clones, with some not included. The sample lists 140,000 or so clones; approximately 51% were seen once. The sample comes from a study of CD8+ T cells in alopecia areata. The V gene lost 2 bases and the J gene lost 3 bases, with 14 bases spanning the gap. Germline CDR1 is GTSNPN and CDR2 is SVGIG (reference sequence). The CDR3 loop spans 15 amino acids. This chain connects TRBV30 to TRBJ1-5; TRBD1 is a possible D gene (5 bases). The sequencing used CD4+ T cells sorted from blood, collected at week 0. This clonotype was obtained from a human donor with alopecia areata. The CDR3 protein is CAWSSYQGYNQPQHF. CDR3 DNA sequence: TGTGCCTGGAGTTCCTACCAGGGTTACAATCAGCCCCAGCATTTT.